The next 5 T cell receptor beta chains were all read from a single sample in a study of blood T cells in healthy people across ages. The second PCR ran roughly 7 to 11 cycles with a sample-barcoded 5' primer and J-beta primers. TCRdb called the 5' RACE reads again in MiXCR, with one record for every CDR3 protein. The sample consists of over a million distinct CDR3 sequences, more than 35% of them appearing once. Sample: blood. All receptors derive from an older woman in good health.

The chain joins TRBV20-1 to TRBJ2-7; 10 bases match TRBD1. Germline V gene data show CDR1 as DFQATT and CDR2 as SNEGSKA (reference sequence). Germline trimming cut 2 bases from V and 12 bases from J; bases unmatched to any gene: 16. There are 15 residues in the CDR3. The DNA of the CDR3 is TGCAGTGCTAGAAGGGGTGTAAGGACAGGGGGGTTTGGGTACTTC. Residues: CSARRGVRTGGFGYF.

The table lists this clonotype with a few counts. This sequence joins TRBV20-1 and TRBJ1-1, with TRBD1 matching 8 bases. The J segment lost 6 bases and the V segment lost 6 bases, leaving 6 bases of the junction unmatched. Germline V gene data show CDR1 as DFQATT and CDR2 as SNEGSKA (reference sequence). The CDR3 is 12 amino acids. The CDR3, as DNA: TGCAGTGCCACCGACAGGGGCCCTGAAGCTTTCTTT. Translation: CSATDRGPEAFF.

This clonotype has only a few counts. The chain has TRBV10-3 and TRBJ2-7; D is possibly TRBD1 (6 bases). With 6 bases removed from V and 2 bases from J, the gap between germline ends came to 14 bases. From germline, CDR1 is ENHRY and CDR2 SYGVKD. The CDR3 sequence is 14 residues long. The CDR3 loop reads CAISQTGHPYEQYF. The CDR3 DNA reads as TGTGCCATCAGCCAGACAGGTCATCCCTACGAGCAGTACTTC.

This clonotype was seen more than once but under ten times. This chain links TRBV20-1 with TRBJ2-4; weak D call: TRBD1 (6 bases). Between the trimmed V and J ends, which lost 2 bases and 8 bases, there was a span of 16 bases. The CDR3 contains 14 residues. Germline V CDR1 and CDR2: DFQATT, SNEGSKA (reference sequence). CDR3 sequence reads: CSARPTGLGDIQYF. The CDR3 DNA is TGCAGTGCTAGACCTACAGGGCTCGGGGACATTCAGTACTTC.

Here the CDR3 reads CASSQVGLAETQYF. DNA for the CDR3: TGTGCCAGCAGCCAAGTGGGCCTAGCCGAGACCCAGTACTTC. The chain is built from TRBV14 and TRBJ2-5, with D perhaps TRBD2 (5 bases). This CDR3 spans 14 amino acids. From germline, CDR1 is SGHDN and CDR2 FVKESK. Deletions cut 1 base from V and 5 bases from J, with 11 bases between.